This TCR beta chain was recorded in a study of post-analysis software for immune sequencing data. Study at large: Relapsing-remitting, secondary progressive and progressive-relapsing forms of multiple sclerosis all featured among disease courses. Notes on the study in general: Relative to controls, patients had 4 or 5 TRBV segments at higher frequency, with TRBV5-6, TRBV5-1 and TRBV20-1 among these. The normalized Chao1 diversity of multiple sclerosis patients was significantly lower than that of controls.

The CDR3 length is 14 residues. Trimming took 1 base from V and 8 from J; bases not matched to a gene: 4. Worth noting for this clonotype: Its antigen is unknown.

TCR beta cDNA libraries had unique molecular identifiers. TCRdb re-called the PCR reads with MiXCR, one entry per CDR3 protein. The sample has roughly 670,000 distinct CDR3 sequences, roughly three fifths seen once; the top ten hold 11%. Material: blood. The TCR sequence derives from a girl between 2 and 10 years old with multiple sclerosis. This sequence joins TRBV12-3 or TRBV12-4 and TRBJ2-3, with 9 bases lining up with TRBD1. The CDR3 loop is CASSLGTGAGTQYF. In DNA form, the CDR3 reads TGTGCCAGCAGTTTAGGGACAGGGGCTGGTACGCAGTATTTT.